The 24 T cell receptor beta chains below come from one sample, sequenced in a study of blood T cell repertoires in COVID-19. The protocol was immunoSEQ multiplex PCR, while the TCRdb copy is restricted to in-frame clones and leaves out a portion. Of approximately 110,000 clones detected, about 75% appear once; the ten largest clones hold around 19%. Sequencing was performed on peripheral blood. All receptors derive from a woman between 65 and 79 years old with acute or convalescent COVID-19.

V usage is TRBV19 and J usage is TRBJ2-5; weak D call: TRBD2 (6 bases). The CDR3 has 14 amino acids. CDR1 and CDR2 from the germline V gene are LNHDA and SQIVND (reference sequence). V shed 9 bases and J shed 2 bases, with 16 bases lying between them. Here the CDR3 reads CASAPGTYQETQYF. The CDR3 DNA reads TGTGCCAGCGCCCCCGGGACTTATCAAGAGACCCAGTACTTC.

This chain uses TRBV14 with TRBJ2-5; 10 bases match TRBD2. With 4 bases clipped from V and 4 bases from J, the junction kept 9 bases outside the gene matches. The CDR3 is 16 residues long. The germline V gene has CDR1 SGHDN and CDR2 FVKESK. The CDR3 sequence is CASSPWTSGPRETQYF. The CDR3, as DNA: TGTGCCAGCAGCCCCTGGACTAGCGGACCCAGAGAGACCCAGTACTTC.

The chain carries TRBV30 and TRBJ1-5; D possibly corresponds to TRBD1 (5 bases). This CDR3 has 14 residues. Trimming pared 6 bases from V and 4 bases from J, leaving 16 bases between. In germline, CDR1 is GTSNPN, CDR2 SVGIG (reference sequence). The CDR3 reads CACQLGGRNQPQHF. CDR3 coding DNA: TGTGCCTGTCAACTGGGGGGTAGAAATCAGCCCCAGCATTTT.

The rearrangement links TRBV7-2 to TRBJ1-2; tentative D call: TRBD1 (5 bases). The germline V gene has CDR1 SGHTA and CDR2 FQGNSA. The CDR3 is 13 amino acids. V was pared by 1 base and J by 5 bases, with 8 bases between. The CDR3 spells CASSLVAGYGYTF. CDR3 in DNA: TGTGCCAGCAGCTTAGTGGCAGGGTATGGCTACACCTTC.

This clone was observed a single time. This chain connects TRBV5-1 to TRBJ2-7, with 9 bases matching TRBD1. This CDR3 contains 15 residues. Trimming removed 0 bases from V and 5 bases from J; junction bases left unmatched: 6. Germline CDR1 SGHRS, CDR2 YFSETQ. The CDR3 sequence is CASSLGGTGINEQYF. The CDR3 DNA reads TGCGCCAGCAGCTTGGGGGGGACAGGGATCAACGAGCAGTACTTC.

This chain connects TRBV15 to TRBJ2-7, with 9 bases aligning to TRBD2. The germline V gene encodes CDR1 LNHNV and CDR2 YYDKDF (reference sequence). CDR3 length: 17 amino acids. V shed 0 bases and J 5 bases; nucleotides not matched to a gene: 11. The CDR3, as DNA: TGTGCCACCAGCAGAGATCGGAATAGCGGGGGAAATGACGAGCAGTACTTC. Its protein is CATSRDRNSGGNDEQYF.

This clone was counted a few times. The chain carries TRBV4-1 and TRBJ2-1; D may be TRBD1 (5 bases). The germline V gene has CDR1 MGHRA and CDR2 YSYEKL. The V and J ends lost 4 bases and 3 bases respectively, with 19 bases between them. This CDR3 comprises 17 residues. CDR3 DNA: TGCGCCAGCAGCCCCTATATGGAACAGGAAAGCTACAATGAGCAGTTCTTC. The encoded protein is CASSPYMEQESYNEQFF.

CDR3: CASSFNRNTEAFF. CDR3 DNA: TGTGCCAGCAGTTTTAACAGGAACACTGAAGCTTTCTTT. V usage is TRBV12-3 or TRBV12-4 and J usage is TRBJ1-1; D remains unclear. The CDR3 is 13 residues long. The V gene lost 3 bases and the J gene lost 1 base, with 6 bases spanning the gap.

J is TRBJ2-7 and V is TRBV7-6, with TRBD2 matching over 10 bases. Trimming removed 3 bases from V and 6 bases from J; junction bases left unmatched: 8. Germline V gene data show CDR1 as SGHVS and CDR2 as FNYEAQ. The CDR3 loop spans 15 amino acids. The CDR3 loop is CASSLRAGGLGEQYF. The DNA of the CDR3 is TGTGCCAGCAGCTTGAGAGCGGGGGGGCTGGGCGAGCAGTACTTC. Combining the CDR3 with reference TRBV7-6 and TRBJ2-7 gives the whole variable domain GAGVSQSPRYKVTKRGQDVALRCDPISGHVSLYWYRQALGQGPEFLTYFNYEAQQDKSGLPNDRFSAERPEGSISTLTIQRTEQRDSAMYRCASSLRAGGLGEQYFGPGTRLTVT.

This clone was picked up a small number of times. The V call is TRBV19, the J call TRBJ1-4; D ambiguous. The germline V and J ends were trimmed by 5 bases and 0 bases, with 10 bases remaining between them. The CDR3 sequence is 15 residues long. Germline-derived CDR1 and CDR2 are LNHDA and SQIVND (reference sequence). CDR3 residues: CASSGGAATNEKLFF. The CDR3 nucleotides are TGTGCCAGTAGTGGCGGCGCAGCAACTAATGAAAAACTGTTTTTT.

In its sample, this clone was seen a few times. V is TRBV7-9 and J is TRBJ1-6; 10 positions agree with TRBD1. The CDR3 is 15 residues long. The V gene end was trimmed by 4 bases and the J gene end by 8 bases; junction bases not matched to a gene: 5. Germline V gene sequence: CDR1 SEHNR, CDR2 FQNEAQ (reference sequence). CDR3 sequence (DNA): TGTGCCAGCAGCTCTATTGGGACAGGGGATTCACCCCTCCACTTT. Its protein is CASSSIGTGDSPLHF.

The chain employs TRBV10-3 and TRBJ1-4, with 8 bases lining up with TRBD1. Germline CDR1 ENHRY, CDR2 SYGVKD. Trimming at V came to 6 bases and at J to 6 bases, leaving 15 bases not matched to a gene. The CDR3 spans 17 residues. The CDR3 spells CAISRTGTKTRDEKLFF. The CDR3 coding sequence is TGTGCCATCAGCCGGACAGGGACTAAGACAAGGGATGAAAAACTGTTTTTT.

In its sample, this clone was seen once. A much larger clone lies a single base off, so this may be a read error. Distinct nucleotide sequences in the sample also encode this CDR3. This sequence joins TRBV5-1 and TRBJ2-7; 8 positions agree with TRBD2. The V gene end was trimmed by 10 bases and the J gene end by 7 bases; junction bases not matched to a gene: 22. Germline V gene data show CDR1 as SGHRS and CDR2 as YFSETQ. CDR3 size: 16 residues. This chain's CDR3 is CACLSRGGGRGGEQYF. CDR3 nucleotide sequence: TGCGCCTGCTTGAGCCGTGGGGGGGGCCGGGGGGGGGAGCAGTACTTC.

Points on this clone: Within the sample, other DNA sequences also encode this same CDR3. The CDR3 spells CASSQGGYEQYF. Here the CDR3 DNA reads TGTGCCAGCAGCCAAGGAGGATACGAGCAGTACTTC. J is TRBJ2-7 and V is TRBV3-1 (or the pseudogene TRBV3-2); no clear D. CDR3 length: 12 residues. Trimming left V 1 base short and J 4 bases short, with 5 bases between. Germline assignment: CDR1 LGHDT and CDR2 YNNKEL (reference sequence).

The CDR3 here is CASSPGTGWGNYGYTF. CDR3 DNA sequence: TGCGCCAGCAGCCCTGGGACAGGGTGGGGTAACTATGGCTACACCTTC. The chain is built from TRBV5-1 and TRBJ1-2, with 9 nucleotides matching TRBD1. CDR1 and CDR2 from the germline V gene are SGHRS and YFSETQ. V dropped 4 bases and J dropped 1; count of bases not matched to a gene: 8. This CDR3 has 16 residues.

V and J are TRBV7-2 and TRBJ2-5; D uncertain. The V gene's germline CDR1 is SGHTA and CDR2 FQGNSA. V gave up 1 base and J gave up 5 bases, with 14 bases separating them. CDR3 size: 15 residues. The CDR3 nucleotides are TGTGCCAGCAGCTTAGATCCGGCTAGTAGTGAGACCCAGTACTTC. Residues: CASSLDPASSETQYF.

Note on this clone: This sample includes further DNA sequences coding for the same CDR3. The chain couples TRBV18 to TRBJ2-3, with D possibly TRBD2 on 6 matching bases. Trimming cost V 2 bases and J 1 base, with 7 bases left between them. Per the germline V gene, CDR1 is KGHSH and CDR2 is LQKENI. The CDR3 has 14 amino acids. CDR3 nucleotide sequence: TGTGCCAGCTCACCAGGCGGGGGCACAGATACGCAGTATTTT. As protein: CASSPGGGTDTQYF.

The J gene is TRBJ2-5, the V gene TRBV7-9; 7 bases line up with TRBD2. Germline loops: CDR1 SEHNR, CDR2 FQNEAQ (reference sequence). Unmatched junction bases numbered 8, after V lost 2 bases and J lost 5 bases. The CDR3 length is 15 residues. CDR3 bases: TGTGCCAGCAGCTTAAGGCGGGGGACCCACGAGACCCAGTACTTC. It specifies CASSLRRGTHETQYF.

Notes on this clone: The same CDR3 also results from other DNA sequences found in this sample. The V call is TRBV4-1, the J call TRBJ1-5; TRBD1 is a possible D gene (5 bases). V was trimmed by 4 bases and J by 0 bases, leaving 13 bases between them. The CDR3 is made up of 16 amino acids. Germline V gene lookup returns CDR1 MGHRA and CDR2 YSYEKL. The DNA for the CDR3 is TGCGCCAGCAGCCTTATTGGGGGGGGTAGCAATCAGCCCCAGCATTTT. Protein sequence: CASSLIGGGSNQPQHF.

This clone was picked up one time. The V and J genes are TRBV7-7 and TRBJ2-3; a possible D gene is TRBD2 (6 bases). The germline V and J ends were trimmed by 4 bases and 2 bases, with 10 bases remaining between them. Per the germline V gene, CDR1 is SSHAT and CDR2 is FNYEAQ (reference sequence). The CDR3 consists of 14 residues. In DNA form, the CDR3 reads TGTGCCAGCAGCTCTGGCGGGGTCACAGATACGCAGTATTTT. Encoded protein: CASSSGGVTDTQYF.

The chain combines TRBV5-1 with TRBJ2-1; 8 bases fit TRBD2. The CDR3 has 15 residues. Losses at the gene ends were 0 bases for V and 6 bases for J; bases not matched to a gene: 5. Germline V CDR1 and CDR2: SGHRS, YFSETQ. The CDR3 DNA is TGCGCCAGCAGCTTGGGAACTAGCGGTTTCAATGAGCAGTTCTTC. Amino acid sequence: CASSLGTSGFNEQFF.

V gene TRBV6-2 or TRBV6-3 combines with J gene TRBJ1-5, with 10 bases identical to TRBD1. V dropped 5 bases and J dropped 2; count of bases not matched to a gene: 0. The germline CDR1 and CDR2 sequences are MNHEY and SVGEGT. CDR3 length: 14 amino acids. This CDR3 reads CASSGTGGNQPQHF. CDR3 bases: TGTGCCAGCAGTGGGACAGGGGGCAATCAGCCCCAGCATTTT.

CDR3 sequence: CASKPQGHYEQYF. In DNA form, the CDR3 reads TGTGCCAGTAAGCCGCAGGGTCATTACGAGCAGTACTTC. The J gene is TRBJ2-7, the V gene TRBV19; D possibly corresponds to TRBD1 (5 bases). Germline-derived CDR1 and CDR2 are LNHDA and SQIVND (reference sequence). With 7 bases removed from V and 4 bases from J, the gap between germline ends came to 14 bases. CDR3 length equals 13 residues.

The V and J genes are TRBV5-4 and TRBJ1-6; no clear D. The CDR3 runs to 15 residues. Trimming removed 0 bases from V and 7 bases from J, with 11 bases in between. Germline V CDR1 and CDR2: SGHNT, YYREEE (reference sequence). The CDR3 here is CASSLGGHSNSPLHF. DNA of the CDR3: TGTGCCAGCAGCTTGGGAGGGCACTCGAATTCACCCCTCCACTTT.